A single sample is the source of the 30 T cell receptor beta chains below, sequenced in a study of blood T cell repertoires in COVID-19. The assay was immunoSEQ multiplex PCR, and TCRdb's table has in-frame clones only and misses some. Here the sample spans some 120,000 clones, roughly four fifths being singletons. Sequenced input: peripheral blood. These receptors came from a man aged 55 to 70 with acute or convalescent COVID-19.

The CDR3 sequence is CAWSDLAGVIGELFF. In DNA, the CDR3 is TGTGCCTGGAGTGACCTAGCGGGAGTAATCGGGGAGCTGTTTTTT. The J gene is TRBJ2-2, the V gene TRBV30; TRBD2 aligns across 10 bases. V trimming: 1 base; J trimming: 7 bases; junction bases outside the gene matches: 6. The CDR3 contains 15 residues. Germline V CDR1 and CDR2: GTSNPN, SVGIG (reference sequence).

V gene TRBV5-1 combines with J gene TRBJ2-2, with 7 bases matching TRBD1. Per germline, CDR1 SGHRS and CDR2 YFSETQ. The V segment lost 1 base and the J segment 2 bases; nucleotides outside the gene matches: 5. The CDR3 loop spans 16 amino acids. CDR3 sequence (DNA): TGCGCCAGCAGCTTGATGGGACAGAGAAACACCGGGGAGCTGTTTTTT. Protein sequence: CASSLMGQRNTGELFF. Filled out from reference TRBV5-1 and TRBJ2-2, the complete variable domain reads KAGVTQTPRYLIKTRGQQVTLSCSPISGHRSVSWYQQTPGQGLQFLFEYFSETQRNKGNFPGRFSGRQFSNSRSEMNVSTLELGDSALYLCASSLMGQRNTGELFFGEGSRLTVL.

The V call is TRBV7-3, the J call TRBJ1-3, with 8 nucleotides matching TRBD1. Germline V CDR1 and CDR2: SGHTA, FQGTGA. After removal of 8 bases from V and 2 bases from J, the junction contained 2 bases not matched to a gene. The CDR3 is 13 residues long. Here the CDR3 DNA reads TGTGCCAGCCAACAGGGGGCTGGAAACACCATATATTTT. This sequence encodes CASQQGAGNTIYF.

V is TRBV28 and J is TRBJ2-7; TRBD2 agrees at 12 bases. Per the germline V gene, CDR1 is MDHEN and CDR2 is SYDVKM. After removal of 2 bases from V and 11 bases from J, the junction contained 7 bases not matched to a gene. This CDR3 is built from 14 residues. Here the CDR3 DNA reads TGTGCCAGCAGTTTAGGAGGACTAGCGGGAATCGAGTACTTC. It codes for CASSLGGLAGIEYF. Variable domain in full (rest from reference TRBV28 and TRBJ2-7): DVKVTQSSRYLVKRTGEKVFLECVQDMDHENMFWYRQDPGLGLRLIYFSYDVKMKEKGDIPEGYSVSREKKERFSLILESASTNQTSMYLCASSLGGLAGIEYFGPGTRLTVT.

DNA of the CDR3: TGCGCCAGCAGCCAAACAGCGGGAGGGGCCTACAATGAGCAGTTCTTC. Translation: CASSQTAGGAYNEQFF. The chain has TRBV4-1 and TRBJ2-1, with 10 bases aligning to TRBD2. Germline lookup yields CDR1 MGHRA and CDR2 YSYEKL. V shed 2 bases and J 2 bases; nucleotides not matched to a gene: 3. This CDR3 region has 16 residues.

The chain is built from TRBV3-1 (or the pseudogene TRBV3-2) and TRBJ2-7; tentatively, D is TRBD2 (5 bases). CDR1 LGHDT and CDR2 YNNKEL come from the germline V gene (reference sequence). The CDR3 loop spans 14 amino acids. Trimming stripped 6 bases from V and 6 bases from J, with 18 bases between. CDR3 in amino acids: CASRLGGSGGEQYF. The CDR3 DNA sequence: TGTGCCAGCAGACTGGGCGGGTCAGGAGGCGAGCAGTACTTC.

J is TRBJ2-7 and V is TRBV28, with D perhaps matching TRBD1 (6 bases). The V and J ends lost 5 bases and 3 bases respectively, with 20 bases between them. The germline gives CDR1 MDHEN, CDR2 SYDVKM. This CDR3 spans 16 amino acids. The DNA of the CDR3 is TGTGCCAGCAGTCCCCATCCCCTGACAGGATTCTACGAGCAGTACTTC. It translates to CASSPHPLTGFYEQYF.

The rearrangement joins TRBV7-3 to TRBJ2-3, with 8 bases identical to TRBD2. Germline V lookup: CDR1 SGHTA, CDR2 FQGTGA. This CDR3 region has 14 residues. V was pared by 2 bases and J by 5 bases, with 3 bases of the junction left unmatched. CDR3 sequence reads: CASSLGLAGDTQYF. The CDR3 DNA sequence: TGTGCCAGCAGCTTAGGACTAGCAGGAGATACGCAGTATTTT.

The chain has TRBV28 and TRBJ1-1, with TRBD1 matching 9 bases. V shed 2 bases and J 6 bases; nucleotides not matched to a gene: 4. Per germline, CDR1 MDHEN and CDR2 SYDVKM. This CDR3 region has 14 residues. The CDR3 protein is CASSLGDRDPEAFF. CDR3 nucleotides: TGTGCCAGCAGTTTAGGGGACAGGGACCCTGAAGCTTTCTTT.

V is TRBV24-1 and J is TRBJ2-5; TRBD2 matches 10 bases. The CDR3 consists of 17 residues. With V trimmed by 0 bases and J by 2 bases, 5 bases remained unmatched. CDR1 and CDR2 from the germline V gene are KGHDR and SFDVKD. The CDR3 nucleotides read TGTGCCACCAGTGATTTGGGTAGCGGGAGGCCGCAAGAGACCCAGTACTTC. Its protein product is CATSDLGSGRPQETQYF.

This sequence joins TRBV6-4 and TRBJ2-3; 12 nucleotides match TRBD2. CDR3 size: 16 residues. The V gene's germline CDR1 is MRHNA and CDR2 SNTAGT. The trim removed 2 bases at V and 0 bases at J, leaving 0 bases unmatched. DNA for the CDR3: TGTGCCAGCAGTGACGGGACTAGCGGGAGCACAGATACGCAGTATTTT. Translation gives CASSDGTSGSTDTQYF.

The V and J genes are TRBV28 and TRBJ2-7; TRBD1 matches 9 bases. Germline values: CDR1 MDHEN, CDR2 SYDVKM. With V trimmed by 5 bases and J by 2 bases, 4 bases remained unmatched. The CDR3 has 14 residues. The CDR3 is CASSLDRGPYEQYF. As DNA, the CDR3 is TGTGCCAGCAGTCTGGACAGGGGACCCTACGAGCAGTACTTC.

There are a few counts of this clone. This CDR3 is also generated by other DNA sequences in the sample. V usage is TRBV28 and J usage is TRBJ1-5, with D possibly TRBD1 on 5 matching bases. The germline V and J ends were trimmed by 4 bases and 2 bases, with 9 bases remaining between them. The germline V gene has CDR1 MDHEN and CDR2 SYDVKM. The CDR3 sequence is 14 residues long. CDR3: CASSSGGGNQPQHF. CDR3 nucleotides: TGTGCCAGCAGTTCTGGGGGGGGCAATCAGCCCCAGCATTTT.

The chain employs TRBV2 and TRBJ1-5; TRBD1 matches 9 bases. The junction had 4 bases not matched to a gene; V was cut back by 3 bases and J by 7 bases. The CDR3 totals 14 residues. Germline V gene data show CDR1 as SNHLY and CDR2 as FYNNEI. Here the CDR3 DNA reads TGTGCCAGCAGTGACCGGGACAGGGCCCAGCCCCAGCATTTT. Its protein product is CASSDRDRAQPQHF. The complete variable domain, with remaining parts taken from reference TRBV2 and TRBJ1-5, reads EPEVTQTPSHQVTQMGQEVILRCVPISNHLYFYWYRQILGQKVEFLVSFYNNEISEKSEIFDDQFSVERPDGSNFTLKIRSTKLEDSAMYFCASSDRDRAQPQHFGDGTRLSIL.

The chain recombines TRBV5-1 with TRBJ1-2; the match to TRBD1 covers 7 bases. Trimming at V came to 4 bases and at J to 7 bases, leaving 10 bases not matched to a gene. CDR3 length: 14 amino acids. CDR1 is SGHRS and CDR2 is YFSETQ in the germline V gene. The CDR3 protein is CASSPRQGSGGYTF. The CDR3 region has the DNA TGCGCCAGCAGCCCCCGACAGGGTTCAGGTGGCTACACCTTC.

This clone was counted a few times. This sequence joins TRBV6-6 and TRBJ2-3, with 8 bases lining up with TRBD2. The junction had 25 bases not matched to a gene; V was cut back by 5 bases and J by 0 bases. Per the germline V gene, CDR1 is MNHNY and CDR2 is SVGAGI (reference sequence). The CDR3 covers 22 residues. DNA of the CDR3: TGTGCCAGCAGTCCCCGGGGAGGACTAGCTGGCCCGGGAATAATCAGCACAGATACGCAGTATTTT. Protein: CASSPRGGLAGPGIISTDTQYF.

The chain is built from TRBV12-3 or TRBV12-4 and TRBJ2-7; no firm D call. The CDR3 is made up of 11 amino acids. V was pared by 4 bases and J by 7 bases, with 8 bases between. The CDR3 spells CASSSRGEQYF. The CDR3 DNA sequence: TGTGCCAGCAGTTCCCGAGGAGAGCAGTACTTC.

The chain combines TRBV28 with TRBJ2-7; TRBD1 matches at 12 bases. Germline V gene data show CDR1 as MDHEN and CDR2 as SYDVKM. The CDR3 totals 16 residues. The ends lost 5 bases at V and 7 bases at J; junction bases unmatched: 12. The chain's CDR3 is CASSPHPGQGAWEQYF. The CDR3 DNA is TGTGCCAGCAGTCCCCATCCGGGACAGGGGGCGTGGGAGCAGTACTTC.

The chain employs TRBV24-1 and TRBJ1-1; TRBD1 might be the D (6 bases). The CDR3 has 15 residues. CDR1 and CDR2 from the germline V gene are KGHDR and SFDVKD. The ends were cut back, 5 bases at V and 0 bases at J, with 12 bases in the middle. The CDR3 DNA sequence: TGTGCCACCAGTGGCCGGACAGAAATGAACACTGAAGCTTTCTTT. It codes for CATSGRTEMNTEAFF.

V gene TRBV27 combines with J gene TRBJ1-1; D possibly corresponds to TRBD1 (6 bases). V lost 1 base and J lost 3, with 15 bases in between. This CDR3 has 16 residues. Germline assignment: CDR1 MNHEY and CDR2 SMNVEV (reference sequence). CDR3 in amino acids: CASSLLWAPGDTEAFF. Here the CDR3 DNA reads TGTGCCAGCAGTTTATTGTGGGCGCCAGGGGACACTGAAGCTTTCTTT.

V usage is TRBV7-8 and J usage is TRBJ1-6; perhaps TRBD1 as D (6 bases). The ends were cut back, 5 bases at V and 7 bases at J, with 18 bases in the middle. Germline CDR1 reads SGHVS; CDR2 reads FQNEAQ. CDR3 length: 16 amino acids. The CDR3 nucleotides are TGTGCCAGCAGCCCCGATGCGACAGGAAGGAATTCACCCCTCCACTTT. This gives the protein CASSPDATGRNSPLHF.

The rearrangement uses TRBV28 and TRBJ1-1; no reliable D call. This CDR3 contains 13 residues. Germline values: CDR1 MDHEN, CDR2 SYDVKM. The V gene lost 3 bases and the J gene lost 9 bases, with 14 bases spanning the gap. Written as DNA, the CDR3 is TGTGCCAGCAGTTTTAGGTCTGGCGGGAAAGCTTTCTTT. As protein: CASSFRSGGKAFF.

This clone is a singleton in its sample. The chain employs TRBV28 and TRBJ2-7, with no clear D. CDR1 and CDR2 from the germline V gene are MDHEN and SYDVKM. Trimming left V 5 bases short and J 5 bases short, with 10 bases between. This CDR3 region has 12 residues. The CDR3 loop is CASSELLDEQYF. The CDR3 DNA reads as TGTGCCAGCAGTGAGTTGTTGGACGAGCAGTACTTC.

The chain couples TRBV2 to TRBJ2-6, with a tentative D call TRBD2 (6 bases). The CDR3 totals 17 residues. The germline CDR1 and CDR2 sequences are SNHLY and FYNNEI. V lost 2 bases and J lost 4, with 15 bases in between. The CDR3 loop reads CASSEYLAGSGANVLTF. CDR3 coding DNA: TGTGCCAGCAGTGAATATTTGGCGGGGTCCGGGGCCAACGTCCTGACTTTC.

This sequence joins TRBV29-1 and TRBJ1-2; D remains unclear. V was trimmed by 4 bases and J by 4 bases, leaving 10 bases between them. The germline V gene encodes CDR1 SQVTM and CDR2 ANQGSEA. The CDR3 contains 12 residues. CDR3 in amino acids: CSVVGEGYGYTF. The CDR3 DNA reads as TGCAGCGTTGTCGGAGAGGGCTATGGCTACACCTTC.

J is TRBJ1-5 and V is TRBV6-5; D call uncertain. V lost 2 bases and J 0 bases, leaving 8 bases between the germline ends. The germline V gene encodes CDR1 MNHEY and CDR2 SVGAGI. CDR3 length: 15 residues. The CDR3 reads CASSYGQNSNQPQHF. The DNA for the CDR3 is TGTGCCAGCAGTTACGGGCAGAATAGCAATCAGCCCCAGCATTTT.

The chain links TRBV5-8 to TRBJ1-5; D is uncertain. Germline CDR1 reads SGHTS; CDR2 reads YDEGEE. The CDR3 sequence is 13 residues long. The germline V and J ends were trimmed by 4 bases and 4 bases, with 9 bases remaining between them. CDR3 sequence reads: CASSLYRNQPQHF. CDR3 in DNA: TGTGCCAGCAGCCTCTACAGAAATCAGCCCCAGCATTTT.

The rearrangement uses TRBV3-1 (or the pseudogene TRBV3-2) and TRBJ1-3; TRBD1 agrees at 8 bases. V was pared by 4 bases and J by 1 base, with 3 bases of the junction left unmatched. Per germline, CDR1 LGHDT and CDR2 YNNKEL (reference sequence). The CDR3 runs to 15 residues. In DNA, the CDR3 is TGTGCCAGCAGCCGGACAGGGAATTCTGGAAACACCATATATTTT. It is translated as CASSRTGNSGNTIYF.

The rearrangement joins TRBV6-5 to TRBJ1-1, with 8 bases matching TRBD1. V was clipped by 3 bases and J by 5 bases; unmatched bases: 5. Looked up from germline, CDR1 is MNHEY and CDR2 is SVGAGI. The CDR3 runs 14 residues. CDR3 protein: CASSYGQGGTEAFF. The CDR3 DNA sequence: TGTGCCAGCAGTTATGGACAGGGAGGAACTGAAGCTTTCTTT.

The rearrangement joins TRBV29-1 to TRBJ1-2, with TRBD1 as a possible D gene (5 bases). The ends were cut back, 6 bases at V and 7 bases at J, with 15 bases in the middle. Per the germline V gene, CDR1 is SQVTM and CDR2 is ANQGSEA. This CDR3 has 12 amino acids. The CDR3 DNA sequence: TGCAGCGTCCAGGAAGGGGCAGGTGGCTACACCTTC. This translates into CSVQEGAGGYTF.